This T cell receptor (beta chain) was found in a study of cytomegalovirus exposure and HLA in healthy donors. Study-wide points: Most TCR sequences were uncommon, yet certain public TCRs appeared in many donors. The study designated fewer than 200 TCR beta chains cytomegalovirus-associated.

Germline V CDR1 and CDR2: SQVTM, ANQGSEA. V lost 7 bases to trimming and J lost 0 bases, with 6 bases between them. This CDR3 is built from 11 residues. Clones were read by immunoSEQ multiplex PCR, and TCRdb kept only the in-frame ones, dropping some. The sample lists 250,000 to 300,000 clones; about 86% were seen once. This clone was detected only a few times. The antigen remains undetermined. Specimen: PBMCs. This chain uses TRBV29-1 with TRBJ1-2; D gene uncertain. This clonotype was obtained from a woman aged 18-29 years in good health and CMV-seronegative. This CDR3 reads CSGETNYGYTF. The CDR3 nucleotides are TGCAGCGGGGAGACTAACTATGGCTACACCTTC.